One TCR beta chain is described in this entry. The antigen is undetermined. This entry is derived from a study of shared clonotypes between healthy human individuals. Study-level information: Every donor yielded three CD4 naive, three CD4 memory, two CD8 naive and one CD8 memory plate.

Whole-study findings and limits: Sampling was confined to blood; repertoires within tissues likely differ. Generation probabilities of non-shared clonotypes were lower (relative to those shared by all four donors).

As defined, naive CD8 cells were CD45RO-negative and positively selected for CCR7, with terminally differentiated effector memory CD45RA+ cells excluded. A roughly 200 ng quantity of DNA, 25,000 to 30,000 T cell genomes, went into the sorted-subset replicate PCRs. The assay was immunoSEQ multiplex PCR, and TCRdb's table has in-frame clones only and misses some. The data contain millions of clones, about 95% of them singletons. CDR3 length equals 17 residues. V was pared by 6 bases and J by 2 bases, with 23 bases between. The germline gives CDR1 SEHNR, CDR2 FQNEAQ (reference sequence). The chain links TRBV7-9 to TRBJ2-7; no reliable D call. This receptor was taken from a man between 18 and 29 years old in good health. Sequenced material: naive CD8+ T cells sorted from blood. The CDR3 DNA follows: TGTGCCAGCAGTCCTCCGTCGGCCGGTCCTGCTGCCTACGAGCAGTACTTC. Its translation: CASSPPSAGPAAYEQYF.